The 12 T cell receptor beta chains presented below share a single source sample, sequenced in a study of T-cell reconstitution after alpha-beta-depleted transplantation in children. Unique molecular identifiers featured in how the TCRbeta library was prepared. TCRdb re-called the PCR reads through MiXCR, storing one row per CDR3 protein. This sample has around 670,000 distinct CDR3 sequences; approximately 14% occur once, and the top ten carry around 0.76%. This sample comprised PBMCs, obtained before TCRalphabeta/CD19-depleted stem cell transplant. Source of these receptors: a girl aged 2 to 10 with congenital amegakaryocytic thrombocytopenia, due to receive a stem cell transplant.

This clonotype was counted many times. The chain couples TRBV7-8 to TRBJ2-5, with 8 bases matching TRBD2. The CDR3 spans 15 residues. The junction had 6 bases not matched to a gene; V was cut back by 1 base and J by 5 bases. Germline V gives CDR1 SGHVS, CDR2 FQNEAQ. The CDR3 nucleotides read TGTGCCAGCAGCTTAGAGGGGACTAGTTGGGAGACCCAGTACTTC. Translating gives CASSLEGTSWETQYF.

The chain links TRBV5-1 to TRBJ2-5, with TRBD1 identical over 11 bases. The CDR3 runs 16 residues. The V gene's germline CDR1 is SGHRS and CDR2 YFSETQ. The V and J ends lost 3 bases and 6 bases, in that order; junction bases with no gene match: 10. The CDR3 region has the DNA TGCGCCAGCAGCTACCCATCGGGACAGGGGGGAAAGACCCAGTACTTC. Its protein product is CASSYPSGQGGKTQYF.

The genes are TRBV5-1 and TRBJ2-5, with D perhaps assigned TRBD1 or TRBD2 (5 bases each). Germline CDR1 SGHRS, CDR2 YFSETQ. V lost 0 bases, J lost 1 base, and 13 bases lay in between. This CDR3 comprises 16 residues. The CDR3: CASSLAGTETQETQYF. Written as DNA, the CDR3 is TGCGCCAGCAGCTTGGCCGGGACCGAAACCCAAGAGACCCAGTACTTC.

The table lists this clonotype with many counts. This chain uses TRBV29-1 with TRBJ1-2; D remains ambiguous. Trimming cost V 1 base and J 5 bases, with 14 bases left between them. Per germline, CDR1 SQVTM and CDR2 ANQGSEA. The CDR3 length is 14 residues. CDR3 region: CSVEADRMGYGYTF. The CDR3 DNA reads TGCAGCGTTGAAGCGGATCGGATGGGGTATGGCTACACCTTC.

As for this clonotype: The junction does not match germline at one end; this may be a read error. The rearrangement uses TRBV4-1 and TRBJ2-2, with D possibly TRBD2 on 6 matching bases. From germline, CDR1 is MGHRA and CDR2 YSYEKL. The CDR3 is 17 residues long. DNA of the CDR3: TGTGCCAGCAGCCCTGGGGGGAGCCCCGCGAACACCGGGGAGCTGTTTTTT. It encodes CASSPGGSPANTGELFF.

The V gene is TRBV12-5, the J gene TRBJ1-2; D remains unclear. Looked up from germline, CDR1 is LGHNT and CDR2 is FRNRAP. The CDR3 is 12 amino acids. With 5 bases removed from V and 6 bases from J, the gap between germline ends came to 10 bases. The CDR3 here is CASGDAYDGYTF. The CDR3 DNA follows: TGTGCTAGTGGTGATGCCTACGATGGCTACACCTTC.

V is TRBV30 and J is TRBJ1-1; perhaps TRBD1 as D (6 bases). CDR1 and CDR2 (germline): GTSNPN, SVGIG (reference sequence). V was shortened by 6 bases and J by 2 bases, with 10 bases between the two germline ends. The length of the CDR3 is 12 residues. The DNA for the CDR3 is TGTGCCTGCGGACAGCGAAACACTGAAGCTTTCTTT. Protein product: CACGQRNTEAFF. Full variable domain (rest looked up from reference TRBV30 and TRBJ1-1): SQTIHQWPATLVQPVGSPLSLECTVEGTSNPNLYWYRQAAGRGLQLLFYSVGIGQISSEVPQNLSASRPQDRQFILSSKKLLLSDSGFYLCACGQRNTEAFFGQGTRLTVV.

This clonotype was seen ten or more times. This chain links TRBV5-1 with TRBJ2-3, with 7 bases lining up with TRBD2. V lost 2 bases, J lost 3 bases, and 9 bases stayed unmatched. Germline CDR1 is SGHRS and CDR2 is YFSETQ. The CDR3 totals 16 residues. Here the CDR3 reads CASSLITSDGTDTQYF. The CDR3 coding sequence is TGCGCCAGCAGCTTAATAACTAGCGATGGTACAGATACGCAGTATTTT. Full variable domain (outside the CDR3, taken from reference TRBV5-1 and TRBJ2-3): KAGVTQTPRYLIKTRGQQVTLSCSPISGHRSVSWYQQTPGQGLQFLFEYFSETQRNKGNFPGRFSGRQFSNSRSEMNVSTLELGDSALYLCASSLITSDGTDTQYFGPGTRLTVL.

Only a few counts were recorded for this clonotype. The chain has TRBV12-3 or TRBV12-4 and TRBJ2-1, with 9 bases that match TRBD2. The junction had 7 bases not matched to a gene; V was cut back by 3 bases and J by 10 bases. There are 14 residues in the CDR3. The CDR3 DNA sequence: TGTGCCAGCAGTTTGGCGGGAGGGCCGAGGGAGCAGTTCTTC. Translating gives CASSLAGGPREQFF.

This clonotype appeared many times. This chain links TRBV5-1 with TRBJ2-3, with 7 bases fitting TRBD2. In germline, CDR1 is SGHRS, CDR2 YFSETQ. This CDR3 has 16 amino acids. The V segment lost 2 bases and the J segment 3 bases; nucleotides outside the gene matches: 9. The CDR3 nucleotides read TGCGCCAGCAGCTTTTATATAGCGGGCGGGACAGATACGCAGTATTTT. Translation gives CASSFYIAGGTDTQYF.

A few counts support this clonotype. V gene TRBV29-1 combines with J gene TRBJ2-7; D could derive from TRBD1 or TRBD2 (5 bases each). The CDR3 sequence is 13 residues long. Trimming shortened V by 5 bases and J by 2 bases, and 13 bases separated the two germline ends. The V gene's germline CDR1 is SQVTM and CDR2 ANQGSEA. The CDR3 reads CSVTGTPTYEQYF. The CDR3 bases are TGCAGCGTTACCGGGACCCCGACCTACGAGCAGTACTTC.

This chain joins TRBV5-1 and TRBJ2-7, with D possibly matching TRBD1 (6 bases). Trimming left V 5 bases short and J 7 bases short, with 19 bases between. Germline CDR1 and CDR2: SGHRS and YFSETQ. The CDR3 is 14 amino acids. Here the CDR3 reads CASRQPGQLLEQYF. CDR3 sequence (DNA): TGCGCCAGCAGGCAGCCCGGACAGCTATTGGAGCAGTACTTC.